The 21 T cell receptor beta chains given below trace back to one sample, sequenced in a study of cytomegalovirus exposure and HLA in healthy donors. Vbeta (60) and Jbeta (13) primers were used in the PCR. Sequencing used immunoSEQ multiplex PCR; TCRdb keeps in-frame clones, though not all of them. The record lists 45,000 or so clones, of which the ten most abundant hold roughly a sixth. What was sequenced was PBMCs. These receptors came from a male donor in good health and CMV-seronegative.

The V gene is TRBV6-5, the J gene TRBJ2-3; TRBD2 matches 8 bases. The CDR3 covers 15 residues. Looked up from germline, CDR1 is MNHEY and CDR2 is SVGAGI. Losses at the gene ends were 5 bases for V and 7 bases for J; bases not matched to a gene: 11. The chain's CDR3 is CASSTVAGRANTQYF. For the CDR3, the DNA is TGTGCCAGCAGTACGGTAGCGGGGCGCGCGAATACGCAGTATTTT.

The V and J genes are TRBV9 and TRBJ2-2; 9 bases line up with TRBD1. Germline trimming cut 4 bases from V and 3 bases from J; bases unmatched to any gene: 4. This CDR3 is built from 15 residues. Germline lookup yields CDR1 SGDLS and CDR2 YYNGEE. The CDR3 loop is CASSPWTGDTGELFF. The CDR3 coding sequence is TGTGCCAGCAGCCCCTGGACAGGGGACACCGGGGAGCTGTTTTTT. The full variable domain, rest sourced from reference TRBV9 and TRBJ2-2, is DSGVTQTPKHLITATGQRVTLRCSPRSGDLSVYWYQQSLDQGLQFLIQYYNGEERAKGNILERFSAQQFPDLHSELNLSSLELGDSALYFCASSPWTGDTGELFFGEGSRLTVL.

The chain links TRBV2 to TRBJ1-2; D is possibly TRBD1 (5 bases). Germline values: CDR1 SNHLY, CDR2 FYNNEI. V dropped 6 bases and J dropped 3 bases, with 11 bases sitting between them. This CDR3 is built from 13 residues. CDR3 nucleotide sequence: TGTGCCAGCAGCACCCAGGGTCACTATGGCTACACCTTC. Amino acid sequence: CASSTQGHYGYTF.

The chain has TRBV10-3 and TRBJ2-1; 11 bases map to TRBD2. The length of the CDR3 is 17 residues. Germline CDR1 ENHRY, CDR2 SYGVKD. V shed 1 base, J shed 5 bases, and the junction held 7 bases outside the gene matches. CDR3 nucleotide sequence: TGTGCCATCAGTGAGTGGGGTAGCGGGGGGGCCAACAATGAGCAGTTCTTC. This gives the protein CAISEWGSGGANNEQFF.

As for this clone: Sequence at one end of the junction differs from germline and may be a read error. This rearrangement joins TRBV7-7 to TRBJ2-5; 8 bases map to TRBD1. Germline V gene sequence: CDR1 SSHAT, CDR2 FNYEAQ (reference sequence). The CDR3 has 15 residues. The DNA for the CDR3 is TGTGCTAGCAGCTTAGAGGGCAGGGGGCGAGAGACCCAGTACTTC. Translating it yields CASSLEGRGRETQYF.

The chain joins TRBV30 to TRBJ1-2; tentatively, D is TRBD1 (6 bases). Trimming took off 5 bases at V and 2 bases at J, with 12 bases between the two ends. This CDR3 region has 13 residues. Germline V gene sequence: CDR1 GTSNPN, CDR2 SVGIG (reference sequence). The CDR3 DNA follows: TGTGCCTGGCGGCAGGGGACCAACTATGGCTACACCTTC. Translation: CAWRQGTNYGYTF.

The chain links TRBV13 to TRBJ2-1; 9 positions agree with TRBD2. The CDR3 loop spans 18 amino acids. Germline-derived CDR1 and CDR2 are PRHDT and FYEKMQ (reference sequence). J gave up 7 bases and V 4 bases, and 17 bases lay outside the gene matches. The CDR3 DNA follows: TGTGCCAGCAGCTCCGAGTCCGCCCTTGGCGGGGGGGTTAATGAGCAGTTCTTC. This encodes CASSSESALGGGVNEQFF. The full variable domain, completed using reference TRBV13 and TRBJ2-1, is AAGVIQSPRHLIKEKRETATLKCYPIPRHDTVYWYQQGPGQDPQFLISFYEKMQSDKGSIPDRFSAQQFSDYHSELNMSSLELGDSALYFCASSSESALGGGVNEQFFGPGTRLTVL.

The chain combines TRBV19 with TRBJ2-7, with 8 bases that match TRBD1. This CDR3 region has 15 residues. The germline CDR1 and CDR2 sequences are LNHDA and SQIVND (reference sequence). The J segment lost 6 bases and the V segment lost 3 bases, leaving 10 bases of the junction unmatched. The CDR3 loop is CASSIGTGGGVEQYF. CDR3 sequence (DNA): TGTGCCAGTAGTATTGGGACAGGTGGGGGAGTCGAGCAGTACTTC.

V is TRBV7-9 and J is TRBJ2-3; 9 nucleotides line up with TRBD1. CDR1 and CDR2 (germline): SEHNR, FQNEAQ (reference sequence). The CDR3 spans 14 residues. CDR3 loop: CAHPRDRDTDTQYF. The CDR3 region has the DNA TGTGCACACCCTAGGGACAGGGACACAGATACGCAGTATTTT.

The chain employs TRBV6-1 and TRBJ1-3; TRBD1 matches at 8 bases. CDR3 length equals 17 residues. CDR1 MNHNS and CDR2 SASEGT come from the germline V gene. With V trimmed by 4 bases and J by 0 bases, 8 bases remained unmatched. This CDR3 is CASSGPQDRASGNTIYF. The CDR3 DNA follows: TGTGCCAGCAGTGGCCCCCAGGACAGGGCCTCTGGAAACACCATATATTTT.

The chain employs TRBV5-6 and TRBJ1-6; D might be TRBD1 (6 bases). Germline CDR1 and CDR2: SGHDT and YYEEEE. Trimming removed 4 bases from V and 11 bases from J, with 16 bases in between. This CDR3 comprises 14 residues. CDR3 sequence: CASSPGGRGTPLHF. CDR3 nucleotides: TGTGCCAGCAGCCCTGGGGGCAGAGGGACACCCCTCCACTTT.

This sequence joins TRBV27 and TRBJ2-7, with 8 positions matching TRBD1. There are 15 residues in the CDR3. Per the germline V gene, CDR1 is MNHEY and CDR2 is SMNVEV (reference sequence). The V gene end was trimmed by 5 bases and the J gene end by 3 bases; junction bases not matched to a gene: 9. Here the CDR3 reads CASSTSGTGNYEQYF. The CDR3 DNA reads TGTGCCAGCAGTACGTCCGGGACAGGAAACTACGAGCAGTACTTC.

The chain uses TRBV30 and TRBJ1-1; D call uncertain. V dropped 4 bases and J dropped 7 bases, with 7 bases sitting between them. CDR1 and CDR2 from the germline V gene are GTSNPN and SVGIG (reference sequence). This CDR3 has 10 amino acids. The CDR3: CAWIDYEAFF. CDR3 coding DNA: TGTGCCTGGATAGATTATGAAGCTTTCTTT.

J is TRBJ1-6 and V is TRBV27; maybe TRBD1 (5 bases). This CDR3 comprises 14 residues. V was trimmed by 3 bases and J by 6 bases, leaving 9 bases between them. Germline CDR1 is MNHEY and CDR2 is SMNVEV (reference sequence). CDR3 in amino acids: CASSLGGVNSPLHF. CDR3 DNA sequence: TGTGCCAGCAGTTTGGGGGGGGTTAATTCACCCCTCCACTTT.

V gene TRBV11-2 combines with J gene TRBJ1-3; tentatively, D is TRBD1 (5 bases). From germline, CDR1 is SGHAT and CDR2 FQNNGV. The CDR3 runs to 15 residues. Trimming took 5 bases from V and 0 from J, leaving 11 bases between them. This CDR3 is CASSPTAFSGNTIYF. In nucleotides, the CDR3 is TGTGCCAGCAGCCCGACAGCTTTCTCTGGAAACACCATATATTTT.

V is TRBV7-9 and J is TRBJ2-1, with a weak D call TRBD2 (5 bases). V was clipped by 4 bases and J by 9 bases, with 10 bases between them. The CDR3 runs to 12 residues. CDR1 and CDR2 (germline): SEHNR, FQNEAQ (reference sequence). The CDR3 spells CASSSGMAEQFF. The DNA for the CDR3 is TGTGCCAGCAGCTCCGGGATGGCTGAGCAGTTCTTC.

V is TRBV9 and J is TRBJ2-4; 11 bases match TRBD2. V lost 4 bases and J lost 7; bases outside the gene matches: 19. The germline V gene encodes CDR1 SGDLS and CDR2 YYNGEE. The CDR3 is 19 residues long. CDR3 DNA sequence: TGTGCCAGCAGCTCAACCGGAGGTGTAGCGGGGGGGCCGGGGAACATTCAGTACTTC. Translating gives CASSSTGGVAGGPGNIQYF.

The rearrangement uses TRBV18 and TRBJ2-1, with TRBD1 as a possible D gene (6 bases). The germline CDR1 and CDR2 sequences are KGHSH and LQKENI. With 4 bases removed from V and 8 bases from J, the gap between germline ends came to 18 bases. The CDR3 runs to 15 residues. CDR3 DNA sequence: TGTGCCAGCTCACGAGGGACACCTACCGCGGATGAGCAGTTCTTC. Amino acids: CASSRGTPTADEQFF.

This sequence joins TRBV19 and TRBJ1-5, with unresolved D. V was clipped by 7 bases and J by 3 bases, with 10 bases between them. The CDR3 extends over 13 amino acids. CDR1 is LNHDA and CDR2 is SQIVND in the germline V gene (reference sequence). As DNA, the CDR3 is TGTGCCAGTACGTCACAGCCCAATCAGCCCCAGCATTTT. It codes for CASTSQPNQPQHF.

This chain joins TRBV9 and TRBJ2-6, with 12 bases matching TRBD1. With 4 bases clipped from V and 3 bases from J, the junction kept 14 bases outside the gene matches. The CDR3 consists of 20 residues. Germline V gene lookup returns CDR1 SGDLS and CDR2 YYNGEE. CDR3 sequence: CASSPRPLGQGASGANVLTF. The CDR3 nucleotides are TGTGCCAGCAGCCCCCGTCCCCTGGGACAGGGGGCAAGTGGGGCCAACGTCCTGACTTTC.

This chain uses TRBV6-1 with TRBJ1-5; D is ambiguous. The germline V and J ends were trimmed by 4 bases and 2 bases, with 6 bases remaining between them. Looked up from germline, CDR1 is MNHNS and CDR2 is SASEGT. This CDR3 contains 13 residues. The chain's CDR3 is CASSVGGNQPQHF. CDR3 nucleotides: TGTGCCAGCAGTGTTGGAGGCAATCAGCCCCAGCATTTT.